The rows below give T cell receptor beta chains drawn from one sample of a study of quantifying T cell responses using KT2 cells. Each CDR3 protein is one row after TCRdb ran MiXCR on the UMI-ligation and nested PCR reads. The table records 45,000 to 65,000 distinct CDR3 sequences, 9% to 15% of them present only once. The sample consisted of PBMCs spiked with cells of the T cell clone KT2. The receptors originated from a human donor. Both conserved end residues are part of each CDR3. The D gene is left open where the match is weak. Clone size is shown for a subset of rows, as once, few, many or a class of expanded clone.

j_call v_call clone_size d_call cdr3_nt cdr3_aa
TRBJ1-1 TRBV3-1 many . TGTGCCAGCAGCCAAGTGAACACTGAAGCTTTCTTT CASSQVNTEAFF
TRBJ1-1 TRBV12-3/TRBV12-4 . . TGTGCCAGCAGTTTAACAGGGTCTTCGAACACTGAAGCTTTCTTT CASSLTGSSNTEAFF
TRBJ1-5 TRBV10-3 many . TGTGCCATCAGGGGGGACGGTAGCAATCAGCCCCAGCATTTT CAIRGDGSNQPQHF
TRBJ1-1 TRBV29-1 few . TGCAGCGGAAGTCCTTTGAACACTGAAGCTTTCTTT CSGSPLNTEAFF
TRBJ1-2 TRBV10-3 many . TGTGCCATCAGCCCGGAACCCTATGGCTACACCTTC CAISPEPYGYTF
TRBJ1-2 TRBV12-3/TRBV12-4 few . TGTGCCAGCAGTTTGGGACCGAGCGGCTACACCTTC CASSLGPSGYTF
TRBJ1-6 TRBV18 . . TGTGCCAGCTCATCAGGTCCCCCAGGGAATTCACCCCTCCACTTT CASSSGPPGNSPLHF
TRBJ2-7 TRBV7-2 many . TGTGCCAGCAGCTTAAGTGGGGGGGCTTACTACGAGCAGTACTTC CASSLSGGAYYEQYF
TRBJ1-4 TRBV2 few . TGTGCCAGCAGCGGGACGCCGGCAACTAATGAAAAACTGTTTTTT CASSGTPATNEKLFF
TRBJ2-3 TRBV2 . TRBD2 TGTGCCAGCAGAGCGGGGGGCACGTCCGATACGCAGTATTTT CASRAGGTSDTQYF
TRBJ1-4 TRBV11-2 . . TGTGCCAGCAGCTCTCAGATTGCAACTAATGAAAAACTGTTTTTT CASSSQIATNEKLFF
TRBJ2-3 TRBV7-2 few TRBD2 TGTGCCAGCAGCCCGGGGACTAGCGGGAGGACCACAGATACGCAGTATTTT CASSPGTSGRTTDTQYF
TRBJ2-3 TRBV6-2/TRBV6-3 many . TGTGCCAGCAGTTACAAGTTTCTCAACCCAGATACGCAGTATTTT CASSYKFLNPDTQYF
TRBJ1-5 TRBV6-2/TRBV6-3 many . TGTGCCAGCAGTAACCACAGGGATAGCAATCAGCCCCAGCATTTT CASSNHRDSNQPQHF
TRBJ2-2 TRBV30 few . TGTGCCTGGAGTGTACGCCGTTCCGGGGAGCTGTTTTTT CAWSVRRSGELFF
TRBJ1-1 TRBV4-3 . . TGCGCCAGCAGCCAAGATCTTTTATCGGGGTTTTCCGGGGACACTGAAGCTTTCTTT CASSQDLLSGFSGDTEAFF
TRBJ1-1 TRBV10-1 few . TGCGCCAGCAGCCGCGGTGGGAACGCTGAAGCTTTCTTT CASSRGGNAEAFF
TRBJ2-1 TRBV6-2/TRBV6-3 few TRBD2 TGTGCCAGCAGTTACACCCGGGGGGGTGAGCAGTTCTTC CASSYTRGGEQFF
TRBJ2-1 TRBV15 . TRBD1 TGTGCCACCAGCAGAACAACGGGACAGGGTTTCAATGAGCAGTTCTTC CATSRTTGQGFNEQFF
TRBJ2-1 TRBV2 . . TGTGCCAGCAGTGGGGCGGGAAATGAGCAGTTCTTC CASSGAGNEQFF
TRBJ2-1 TRBV20-1 . . TGCAGTGCTAGGGCAGGTCCCTCTTACAATGAGCAGTTCTTC CSARAGPSYNEQFF
TRBJ2-2 TRBV3-1 many . TGTGCCAGCAGCCTCATCCGGGGGACGCACACCGGGGAGCTGTTTTTT CASSLIRGTHTGELFF
TRBJ2-5 TRBV20-1 many . TGCAGTGCTAGAGAGTACCCTAGCTGGGGGTACCAAGAGACCCAGTACTTC CSAREYPSWGYQETQYF
TRBJ2-6 TRBV4-2 . TRBD1 TGTGCCAGCAGCCAAGAAAGCGACAGGGGATCTGGGGCCAACGTCCTGACTTTC CASSQESDRGSGANVLTF
TRBJ2-7 TRBV2 . TRBD2 TGTGCCAGCAGTGAACGCGGACTAGCCTCCGAGCAGTACTTC CASSERGLASEQYF
TRBJ2-3 TRBV5-1 . . TGCGCCAGCAGCCCGCTTCCTGTGGAGGGTACGCAGTATTTT CASSPLPVEGTQYF